These 13 T cell receptor beta chains came from one sample sequenced in a study of T cells in Graves' hyperthyroidism and ophthalmopathy. Regions amplified from RNA transcripts were the TCR beta CDR3 regions. First-round RT-PCR of the TCR CDR3 relied on the HTBI primer set. TCRdb ran MiXCR on the multiplex PCR reads and lists one entry per CDR3 protein. This sample carries approximately 420,000 distinct CDR3 sequences, 14% to 15% of them seen once, and the ten largest clones take 32%. The sequencing sample was made of blood. These receptors originate from a woman aged 25 to 39 with Graves' hyperthyroidism.

The chain has TRBV12-3 or TRBV12-4 and TRBJ1-1; D unresolved. The V and J ends lost 4 bases and 1 base respectively, with 16 bases between them. CDR3 length: 16 amino acids. CDR3 sequence (DNA): TGTGCCAGCAGTTCCGGGCCGTTTATTAGGAACACTGAAGCTTTCTTT. Translated: CASSSGPFIRNTEAFF.

DNA for the CDR3: TGCGCCAGCAGCTTGCGGCGGGAGGGCCCTGATACGCAGTATTTT. Its protein product is CASSLRREGPDTQYF. This rearrangement joins TRBV5-1 to TRBJ2-3, with 9 bases fitting TRBD2. V was pared by 1 base and J by 6 bases, with 6 bases of the junction left unmatched. Germline lookup yields CDR1 SGHRS and CDR2 YFSETQ. The CDR3 totals 15 residues.

The V call is TRBV5-6, the J call TRBJ2-3, with D unclear. The CDR3 extends over 17 amino acids. Per germline, CDR1 SGHDT and CDR2 YYEEEE. V shed 0 bases and J shed 4 bases, with 18 bases lying between them. The CDR3 DNA reads as TGTGCCAGCAGCTTGGATAAGGGTCTCATGACTCCAGATACGCAGTATTTT. This encodes CASSLDKGLMTPDTQYF.

This chain connects TRBV24-1 to TRBJ2-1, with D uncertain. The CDR3 has 13 amino acids. Trimming removed 6 bases from V and 6 bases from J, with 11 bases in between. CDR1 is KGHDR and CDR2 is SFDVKD in the germline V gene. CDR3 DNA sequence: TGTGCCACCAGTTTAACGGGCCTCAATGAGCAGTTCTTC. It specifies CATSLTGLNEQFF.

This chain joins TRBV24-1 and TRBJ1-2, with 9 nucleotides matching TRBD1. The CDR3 is 14 residues long. The V segment lost 2 bases and the J segment 6 bases; nucleotides outside the gene matches: 3. Germline CDR1 is KGHDR and CDR2 is SFDVKD. CDR3 DNA: TGTGCCACCAGTGATTGGACAGGGGTGGATGGCTACACCTTC. Translation gives CATSDWTGVDGYTF.

This clonotype was found many times. The chain carries TRBV28 and TRBJ2-7; no clear D. Trimming shortened V by 3 bases and J by 2 bases, and 8 bases separated the two germline ends. Germline CDR1 and CDR2: MDHEN and SYDVKM. The CDR3 runs to 13 residues. Written as DNA, the CDR3 is TGTGCCAGCAGTTTGGGCAGACCCTACGAGCAGTACTTC. It encodes CASSLGRPYEQYF.

This clonotype was observed a few times. Just one base apart from a much larger clone, this may be a read error. The gene calls are TRBV11-2 and TRBJ2-7, with D perhaps matching TRBD2 (6 bases). This CDR3 has 17 amino acids. Germline V gene lookup returns CDR1 SGHAT and CDR2 FQNNGV. V dropped 2 bases and J dropped 2 bases, with 19 bases sitting between them. The CDR3 DNA reads TGTGCCAGCAGCTTATATGGGACTGGCGGGCGGACCTACGAGCAGTACTTC. Translating it yields CASSLYGTGGRTYEQYF. The full variable domain, with the rest looked up from reference TRBV11-2 and TRBJ2-7, is EAGVAQSPRYKIIEKRQSVAFWCNPISGHATLYWYQQILGQGPKLLIQFQNNGVVDDSQLPKDRFSAERLKGVDSTLKIQPAKLEDSAVYLCASSLYGTGGRTYEQYFGPGTRLTVT.

At least ten counts were recorded for this clonotype. This chain joins TRBV5-1 and TRBJ2-1, with TRBD1 matching over 7 bases. The CDR3 has 16 amino acids. With V trimmed by 3 bases and J by 4 bases, 10 bases remained unmatched. CDR1 SGHRS and CDR2 YFSETQ come from the germline V gene. The CDR3 loop reads CASSSPEGAFYNEQFF. The CDR3 DNA follows: TGCGCCAGCAGCTCCCCTGAGGGGGCCTTTTACAATGAGCAGTTCTTC.

The genes are TRBV29-1 and TRBJ2-3, with 7 bases that match TRBD2. This CDR3 is built from 15 residues. Germline loops: CDR1 SQVTM, CDR2 ANQGSEA. Unmatched junction bases numbered 7, after V lost 2 bases and J lost 2 bases. This chain's CDR3 is CSVEFSSGFTDTQYF. The CDR3 DNA sequence: TGCAGCGTTGAATTCTCTAGCGGATTCACAGATACGCAGTATTTT.

This clonotype was counted many times. The gene calls are TRBV24-1 and TRBJ1-1, with 11 positions matching TRBD1. Germline values: CDR1 KGHDR, CDR2 SFDVKD. J lost 1 base, V lost 7 bases, and 4 bases had no gene match. This CDR3 has 15 amino acids. CDR3 loop: CATRGGQGANTEAFF. DNA of the CDR3: TGTGCCACCAGGGGAGGACAGGGGGCGAACACTGAAGCTTTCTTT.

This clonotype was seen only a few times. The gene calls are TRBV28 and TRBJ2-3; TRBD2 matches 8 bases. The CDR3 contains 15 residues. Germline V gene lookup returns CDR1 MDHEN and CDR2 SYDVKM. The V gene end was trimmed by 3 bases and the J gene end by 4 bases; junction bases not matched to a gene: 6. The CDR3 DNA sequence: TGTGCCAGCAGTTTTGCCAGAGCGGGGGCAGATACGCAGTATTTT. The encoded protein is CASSFARAGADTQYF.

With respect to this clonotype: Just one base apart from a much larger clone, this may be a read error. This sequence joins TRBV28 and TRBJ2-2, with 11 nucleotides matching TRBD2. This CDR3 is 15 amino acids long. Germline CDR1 MDHEN, CDR2 SYDVKM. The CDR3 sequence is CGSSLQLAGDGELFF. The CDR3 nucleotides read TGTGGCAGCAGTTTACAACTAGCGGGGGACGGGGAGCTGTTTTTT.

The gene calls are TRBV20-1 and TRBJ1-6; no clear D. The V end lost 5 bases, the J end lost 8 bases, and 10 bases lay between the germline ends. In germline, CDR1 is DFQATT, CDR2 SNEGSKA (reference sequence). The CDR3 runs 12 residues. For the CDR3, the DNA is TGCAGTGCTCCTTTATGGGATTCACCCCTCCACTTT. This codes for CSAPLWDSPLHF.